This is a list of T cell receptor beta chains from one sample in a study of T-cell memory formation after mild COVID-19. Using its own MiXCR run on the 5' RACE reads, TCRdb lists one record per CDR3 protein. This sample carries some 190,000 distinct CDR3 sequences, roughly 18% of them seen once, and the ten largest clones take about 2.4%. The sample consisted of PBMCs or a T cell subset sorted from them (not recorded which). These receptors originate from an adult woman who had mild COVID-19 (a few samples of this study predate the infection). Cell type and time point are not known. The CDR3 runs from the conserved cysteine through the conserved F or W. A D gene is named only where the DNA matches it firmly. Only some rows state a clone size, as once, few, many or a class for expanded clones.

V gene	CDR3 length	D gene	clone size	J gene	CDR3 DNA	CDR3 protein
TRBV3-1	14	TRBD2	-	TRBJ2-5	TGTGCCAGCAACCCGGGACTAGCGGGAGGACCGGTTTACTTC	CASNPGLAGGPVYF
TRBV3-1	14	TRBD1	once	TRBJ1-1	TGTGCCAGCAGCCCATCCCTCAGGGGGGTTAAAGCTTTCTTT	CASSPSLRGVKAFF
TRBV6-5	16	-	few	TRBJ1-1	TGTGCCAGCAGTTACCCGAGTTGGCGGGAGAACACTGAAGCTTTCTTT	CASSYPSWRENTEAFF
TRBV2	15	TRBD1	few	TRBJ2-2	TGTGCCAGCAGTGGGACGGACAGGGTTACCGGGGAGCTGTTTTTT	CASSGTDRVTGELFF
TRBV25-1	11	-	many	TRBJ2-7	TGTGCCAGCAGCGTCGGCTACGAGCAGTACTTC	CASSVGYEQYF
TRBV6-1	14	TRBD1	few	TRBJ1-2	TGTGCCAGCAGTACGGGACAGGGTAGCTATGGCTACACCTTC	CASSTGQGSYGYTF
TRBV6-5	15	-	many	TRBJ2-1	TGTGCCAGCAGTCGCTCGTGGAATAAGGACAATGAGCAGTTCTTC	CASSRSWNKDNEQFF
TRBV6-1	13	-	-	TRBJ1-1	TGTGCCAGCACTCTGACAGGTAACACTGAAGCTTTCTTT	CASTLTGNTEAFF
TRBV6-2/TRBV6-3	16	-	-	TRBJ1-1	TGTGCCAGCAGTTACTCGGCGGGAAAGGTGAACACTGAAGCTTTCTTT	CASSYSAGKVNTEAFF
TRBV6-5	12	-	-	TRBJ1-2	TGTGCCGCATCTGGGACCTCCTATGGCTACACCTTC	CAASGTSYGYTF
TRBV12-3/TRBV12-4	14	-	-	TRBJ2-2	TGTGCCAGCAGTTTAATGGGGACGGCTGGGGAGCTGTTTTTT	CASSLMGTAGELFF
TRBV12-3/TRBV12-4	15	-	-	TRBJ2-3	TGTGCTAGCAGTTCGCACGGGACTGGCACAGATACGCAGTATTTT	CASSSHGTGTDTQYF
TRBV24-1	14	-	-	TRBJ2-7	TGTGCCACCAGCGACCTCCGGGACCCCTACGAGCAGTACTTC	CATSDLRDPYEQYF
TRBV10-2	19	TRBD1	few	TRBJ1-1	TGCGCCAGCAGTGACATACCGGGACAGGGGTACGTTGGGAACACTGAAGCTTTCTTT	CASSDIPGQGYVGNTEAFF
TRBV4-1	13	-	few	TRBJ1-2	TGCGCCAGCAGCCAATCGGCCCTCTATGGCTACACCTTC	CASSQSALYGYTF
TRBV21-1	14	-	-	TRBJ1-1	TGTGCCAGCAGCAAAGCCTCCCCAGGAAGGAAAGCTTTCTTT	CASSKASPGRKAFF
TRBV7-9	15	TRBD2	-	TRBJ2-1	TGTGCCAGCAGCTTAACCGGGACTAGCTCGAATGAGCAGTTCTTC	CASSLTGTSSNEQFF
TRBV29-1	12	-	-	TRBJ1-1	TGCAGCGTTGTGGGGGGACACACTGAAGCTTTCTTT	CSVVGGHTEAFF
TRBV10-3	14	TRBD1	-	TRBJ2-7	TGTGCCATCAGTGTGAACGACAGGGGCTACGAGCAGTACTTC	CAISVNDRGYEQYF
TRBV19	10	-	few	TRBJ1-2	TGTGCCAGTAGTCGTTATGGCTACACCTTC	CASSRYGYTF
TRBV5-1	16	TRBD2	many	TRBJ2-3	TGCGCCAGCAGCTTAGCGGGGGCGCCGGCGACGGATACGCAGTATTTT	CASSLAGAPATDTQYF
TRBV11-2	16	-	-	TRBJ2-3	TGTGCCAGCAGCTTTGGAGAGGGCCGCAGCACAGATACGCAGTATTTT	CASSFGEGRSTDTQYF
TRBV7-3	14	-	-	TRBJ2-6	TGTGCCAGCAGCCCTTCGCCTGGGGCCAACGTCCTGACTTTC	CASSPSPGANVLTF
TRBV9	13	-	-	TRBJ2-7	TGTGCCAGCAGCGTAGCGGGAGACTACGAGCAGTACTTC	CASSVAGDYEQYF
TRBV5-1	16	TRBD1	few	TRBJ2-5	TGCGCCAGCAGCTCAAATGGACAGGGGGCCAGAGAGACCCAGTACTTC	CASSSNGQGARETQYF
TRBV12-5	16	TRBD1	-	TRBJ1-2	TGTGCTAGTGGTTCGGGCCGGACAGGGGGCTCCTATGGCTACACCTTC	CASGSGRTGGSYGYTF
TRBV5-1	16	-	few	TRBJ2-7	TGCGCCAGCAGCACAGTTTCCGGGACCCGTACCTACGAGCAGTACTTC	CASSTVSGTRTYEQYF
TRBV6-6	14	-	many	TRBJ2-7	TGTGCCAGCAGGATCGGGACAAGACCCTACGAGCAGTACTTC	CASRIGTRPYEQYF
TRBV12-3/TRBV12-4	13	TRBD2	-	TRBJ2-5	TGTGCCAGCAGTTCGGCGGGGGGAGAGACCCAGTACTTC	CASSSAGGETQYF
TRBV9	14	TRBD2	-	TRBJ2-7	TGTGCCAGCAGCGATACTAGCGGGACTCCCGAGCAGTACTTC	CASSDTSGTPEQYF
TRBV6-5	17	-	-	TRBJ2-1	TGTGCCAGCGGGGGGGCCGGAGTTCGGGTATCCGGTGCTGAGCAGTTCTTC	CASGGAGVRVSGAEQFF
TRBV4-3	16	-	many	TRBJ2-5	TGCGCCAGCAGCCAAGAGAGACTAATAATGGGAAAGACCCAGTACTTC	CASSQERLIMGKTQYF
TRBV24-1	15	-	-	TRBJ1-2	TGTGCCACCAGTGATTCAGAGGGATTGCACTATGGCTACACCTTC	CATSDSEGLHYGYTF
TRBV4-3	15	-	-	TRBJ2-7	TGCGCCAGCAGCCAAGCCTTTACACCGTCCTACGAGCAGTACTTC	CASSQAFTPSYEQYF
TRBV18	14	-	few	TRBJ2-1	TGTGCCAGCTCACCAAACGGGATGGTCTCTGAGCAGTTCTTC	CASSPNGMVSEQFF
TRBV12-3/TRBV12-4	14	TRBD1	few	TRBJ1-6	TGTGCCAGCAGTCCGACAGGGCGCCCGACTCCCCTCCACTTT	CASSPTGRPTPLHF
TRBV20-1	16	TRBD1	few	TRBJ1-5	TGCAGTGCTAGAGTCGGGACAGGGTTTCGCAATCAGCCCCAGCATTTT	CSARVGTGFRNQPQHF
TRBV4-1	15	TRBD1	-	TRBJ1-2	TGCGCCAGCAGCCAACCGGGACAGGGGTCTTCCTGGGCCACCTTC	CASSQPGQGSSWATF
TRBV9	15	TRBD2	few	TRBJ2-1	TGTGCCAGCAGCGTAGCAGTGACTAGCGTCAATGAGCAGTTCTTC	CASSVAVTSVNEQFF
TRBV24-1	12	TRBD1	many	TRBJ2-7	TGTGCCACAGGACAGGGATCGTACGAGCAGTACTTC	CATGQGSYEQYF
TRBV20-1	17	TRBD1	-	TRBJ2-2	TGCAGTGCTAGAGCGAACAGGGGGCGGAGGGACACCGGGGAGCTGTTTTTT	CSARANRGRRDTGELFF
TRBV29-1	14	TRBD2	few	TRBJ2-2	TGCAGCGTCCAGCCGGGACTACACACCGGGGAGCTGTTTTTT	CSVQPGLHTGELFF
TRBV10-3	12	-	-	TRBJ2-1	TGTGCCATCAGTGAGTCTGCCAATGAGCAGTTCTTC	CAISESANEQFF
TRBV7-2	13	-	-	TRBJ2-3	TGTGCCAGCAGCTTAGCTAGGGTTGATACGCAGTATTTT	CASSLARVDTQYF
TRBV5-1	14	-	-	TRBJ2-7	TGCGCCAGCAGCTTCGGGGGAATCTCCTACGAGCAGTACTTC	CASSFGGISYEQYF
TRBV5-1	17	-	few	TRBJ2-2	TGCGCCAGCAGCTTGGGGACAGTCCTAATGAACACCGGGGAGCTGTTTTTT	CASSLGTVLMNTGELFF
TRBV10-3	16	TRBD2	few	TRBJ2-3	TGTGCCATCAGCGACAGGACTAGCGGGACGCTAGATACGCAGTATTTT	CAISDRTSGTLDTQYF
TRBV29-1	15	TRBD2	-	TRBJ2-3	TGCAGCGTTGTTCTAGCGGGAGGGTCTACAGATACGCAGTATTTT	CSVVLAGGSTDTQYF
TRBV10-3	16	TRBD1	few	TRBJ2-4	TGTGCCATCAGTGATCGACAGGGTAGTGCCAAAAACATTCAGTACTTC	CAISDRQGSAKNIQYF
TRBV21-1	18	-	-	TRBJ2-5	TGTGCCAGCAGCAAAGGCTCGCTGCGGGAGGGCCGTCAAGAGACCCAGTACTTC	CASSKGSLREGRQETQYF
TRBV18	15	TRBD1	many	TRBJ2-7	TGTGCCAGCTCACTAGCTCGGACAGGGGCCTACGAGCAGTACTTC	CASSLARTGAYEQYF